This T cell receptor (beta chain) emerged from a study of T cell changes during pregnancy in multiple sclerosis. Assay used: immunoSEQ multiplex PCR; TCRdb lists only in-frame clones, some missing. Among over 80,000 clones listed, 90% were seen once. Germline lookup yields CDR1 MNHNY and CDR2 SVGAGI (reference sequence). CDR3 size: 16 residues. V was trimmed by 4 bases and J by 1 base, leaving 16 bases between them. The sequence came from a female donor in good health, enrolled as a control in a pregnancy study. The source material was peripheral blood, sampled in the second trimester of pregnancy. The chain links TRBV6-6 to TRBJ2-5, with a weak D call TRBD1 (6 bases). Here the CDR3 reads CASSSATDRLQETQYF. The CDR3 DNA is TGTGCCAGCAGTTCAGCAACCGACAGGCTCCAAGAGACCCAGTACTTC.